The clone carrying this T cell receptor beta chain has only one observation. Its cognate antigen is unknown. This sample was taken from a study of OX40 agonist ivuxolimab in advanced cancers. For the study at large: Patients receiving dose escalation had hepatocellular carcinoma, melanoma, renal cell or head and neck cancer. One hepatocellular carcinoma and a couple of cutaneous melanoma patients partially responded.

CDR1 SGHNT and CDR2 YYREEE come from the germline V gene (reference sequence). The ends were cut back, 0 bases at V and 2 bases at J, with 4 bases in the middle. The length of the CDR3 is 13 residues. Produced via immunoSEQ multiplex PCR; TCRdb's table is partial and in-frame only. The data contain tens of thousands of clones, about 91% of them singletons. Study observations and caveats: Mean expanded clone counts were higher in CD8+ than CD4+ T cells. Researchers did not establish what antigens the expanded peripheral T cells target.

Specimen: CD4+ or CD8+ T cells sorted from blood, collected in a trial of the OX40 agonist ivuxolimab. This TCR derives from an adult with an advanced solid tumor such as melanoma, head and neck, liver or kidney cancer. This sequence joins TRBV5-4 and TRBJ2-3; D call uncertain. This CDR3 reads CASSLGTTDTQYF. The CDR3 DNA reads TGTGCCAGCAGCTTGGGCACCACAGATACGCAGTATTTT.